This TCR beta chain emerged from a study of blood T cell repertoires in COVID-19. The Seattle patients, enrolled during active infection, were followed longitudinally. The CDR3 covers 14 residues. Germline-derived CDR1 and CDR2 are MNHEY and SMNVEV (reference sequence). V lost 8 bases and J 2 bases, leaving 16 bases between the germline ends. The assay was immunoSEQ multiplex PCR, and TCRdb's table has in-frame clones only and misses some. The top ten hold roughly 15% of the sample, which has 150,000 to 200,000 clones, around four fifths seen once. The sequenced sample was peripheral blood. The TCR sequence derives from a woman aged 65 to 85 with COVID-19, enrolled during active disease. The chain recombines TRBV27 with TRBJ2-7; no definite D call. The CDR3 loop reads CASPKETRPYEQYF. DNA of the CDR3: TGTGCCAGCCCCAAGGAGACCCGCCCCTACGAGCAGTACTTC.